The 27 T cell receptor beta chains given below trace back to one sample, sequenced in a study of T cells in Graves' hyperthyroidism and ophthalmopathy. TCR beta CDR3 sequences were amplified from RNA transcripts. First-round RT-PCR with HTBI primers amplified the TCR CDR3 region. Via MiXCR, TCRdb re-called the multiplex PCR reads, giving one row per CDR3 protein. The sample carries about 610,000 distinct CDR3 sequences, about 14% recorded once. What was sequenced was blood. These receptors were collected from a woman aged 40 to 50 with Graves' ophthalmopathy.

This clonotype has at least ten counts. One end of the junction fails to match germline, which may point to a read error. The gene calls are TRBV7-3 and TRBJ2-5; D may be TRBD1 (5 bases). Germline V gene sequence: CDR1 SGHTA, CDR2 FQGTGA. This CDR3 is built from 13 residues. CDR3: CASSLGPGETQYF. CDR3 nucleotide sequence: TGTGCTAGCAGCCTTGGACCAGGGGAGACCCAGTACTTC.

This clonotype was observed many times. This chain uses TRBV6-5 with TRBJ1-5; D not certain. V dropped 11 bases and J dropped 0 bases, with 11 bases sitting between them. This CDR3 is 13 amino acids long. Germline lookup yields CDR1 MNHEY and CDR2 SVGAGI. The CDR3 DNA is TGTGCCTCGGCAGGAAATAGCAATCAGCCCCAGCATTTT. This encodes CASAGNSNQPQHF.

This clonotype was counted ten times or more. V and J are TRBV20-1 and TRBJ2-2, with 8 bases aligning to TRBD1. The junction had 8 bases not matched to a gene; V was cut back by 6 bases and J by 5 bases. Germline CDR1 is DFQATT and CDR2 is SNEGSKA (reference sequence). The CDR3 is 14 residues long. CDR3 bases: TGCAGTGCCCCCTCCAGGGGGCGGACCGGGGAGCTGTTTTTT. This encodes CSAPSRGRTGELFF.

This clonotype was found many times. The rearrangement uses TRBV20-1 and TRBJ2-7, with 10 bases identical to TRBD1. Germline trimming cut 4 bases from V and 0 bases from J; bases unmatched to any gene: 6. CDR1 and CDR2 from the germline V gene are DFQATT and SNEGSKA (reference sequence). The CDR3 loop spans 15 amino acids. The CDR3 spells CSAISGQGSSYEQYF. Here the CDR3 DNA reads TGCAGTGCTATCTCGGGACAGGGGAGCTCCTACGAGCAGTACTTC.

At least ten counts were recorded for this clonotype. The V call is TRBV12-3 or TRBV12-4, the J call TRBJ2-5, with D unresolved. The CDR3 is made up of 13 amino acids. Trimming pared 6 bases from V and 3 bases from J, leaving 11 bases between. CDR3 DNA sequence: TGTGCCAGCAGCTACGAACAAGAAGAGACCCAGTACTTC. Translating it yields CASSYEQEETQYF.

This clonotype was counted at least ten times. The chain employs TRBV9 and TRBJ1-5; possible D gene TRBD1, 5 bases. V lost 3 bases, J lost 1 base, and 8 bases lay in between. Germline V gene lookup returns CDR1 SGDLS and CDR2 YYNGEE. This CDR3 comprises 14 residues. The CDR3 loop is CASSGTPSNQPQHF. The CDR3 region has the DNA TGTGCCAGCAGCGGGACACCCAGCAATCAGCCCCAGCATTTT. The whole variable domain, remainder taken from reference TRBV9 and TRBJ1-5, is DSGVTQTPKHLITATGQRVTLRCSPRSGDLSVYWYQQSLDQGLQFLIQYYNGEERAKGNILERFSAQQFPDLHSELNLSSLELGDSALYFCASSGTPSNQPQHFGDGTRLSIL.

The table lists this clonotype with many counts. The chain has TRBV20-1 and TRBJ1-2, with 7 bases matching TRBD1. V was pared by 1 base and J by 3 bases, with 11 bases of the junction left unmatched. CDR1 DFQATT and CDR2 SNEGSKA come from the germline V gene (reference sequence). The CDR3 is 16 residues long. CDR3 sequence (DNA): TGCAGTGCTAGAGTCTACCTCCCAGGGGGAGACTATGGCTACACCTTC. Its translation: CSARVYLPGGDYGYTF.

The chain carries TRBV13 and TRBJ1-1, with TRBD1 as a possible D gene (5 bases). Germline lookup yields CDR1 PRHDT and CDR2 FYEKMQ (reference sequence). Trimming removed 5 bases from V and 5 bases from J, with 21 bases in between. This CDR3 is built from 16 residues. This CDR3 reads CASSVAGVGERTEAFF. Written as DNA, the CDR3 is TGTGCCAGCAGCGTCGCGGGGGTCGGGGAGAGGACTGAAGCTTTCTTT.

In regard to this clonotype: A much larger clone differs from this one at a single base, so this may be a read error. The genes are TRBV5-1 and TRBJ1-3, with D tentatively TRBD1 (5 bases). Trimming shortened V by 6 bases and J by 0 bases, and 22 bases separated the two germline ends. Looked up from germline, CDR1 is SGHRS and CDR2 is YFSETQ. This CDR3 has 18 amino acids. In nucleotides, the CDR3 is TGCGCCAGCAACTCCTTTCCCCCGGGACGGCTCTCTGGAAACACCATATATTTT. This codes for CASNSFPPGRLSGNTIYF.

V and J are TRBV7-9 and TRBJ1-1; D is uncertain. The V gene lost 0 bases and the J gene lost 0 bases, with 8 bases spanning the gap. Germline CDR1 and CDR2: SEHNR and FQNEAQ (reference sequence). The CDR3 runs to 15 residues. CDR3 residues: CASSLAGNMNTEAFF. Written as DNA, the CDR3 is TGTGCCAGCAGCTTAGCTGGGAACATGAACACTGAAGCTTTCTTT.

This sequence joins TRBV13 and TRBJ2-7; tentative D call: TRBD1 (6 bases). The V end lost 4 bases, the J end lost 3 bases, and 16 bases lay between the germline ends. There are 15 residues in the CDR3. From germline, CDR1 is PRHDT and CDR2 FYEKMQ (reference sequence). The CDR3 bases are TGTGCCAGCAGCTCCACAGGGTATCTCGTCTACGAGCAGTACTTC. Amino acids: CASSSTGYLVYEQYF.

The sample holds many counts of this clonotype. The chain links TRBV6-2 or TRBV6-3 to TRBJ2-4, with D possibly matching TRBD1 (6 bases). There are 14 residues in the CDR3. V lost 7 bases, J lost 0 bases, and 10 bases lay in between. Germline CDR1 is MNHEY and CDR2 is SVGEGT. For the CDR3, the DNA is TGTGCCAGCAACCAACAGGGAGCCAAAAACATTCAGTACTTC. Its protein is CASNQQGAKNIQYF.

The chain uses TRBV29-1 and TRBJ1-2, with TRBD1 matching over 10 bases. The V segment lost 6 bases and the J segment 0 bases; nucleotides outside the gene matches: 10. The CDR3 length is 16 residues. Germline V CDR1 and CDR2: SQVTM, ANQGSEA. The DNA of the CDR3 is TGCAGCGTGTCCGGGACAGGGGCCTACCCTAACTATGGCTACACCTTC. It codes for CSVSGTGAYPNYGYTF. Together with reference TRBV29-1 and TRBJ1-2, the CDR3 gives the full variable domain: SAVISQKPSRDICQRGTSLTIQCQVDSQVTMMFWYRQQPGQSLTLIATANQGSEATYESGFVIDKFPISRPNLTFSTLTVSNMSPEDSSIYLCSVSGTGAYPNYGYTFGSGTRLTVV.

At least ten counts were recorded for this clonotype. The V call is TRBV6-5, the J call TRBJ2-2; tentatively, D is TRBD1 (5 bases). The CDR3 is made up of 16 amino acids. Germline V gene data show CDR1 as MNHEY and CDR2 as SVGAGI. With 6 bases removed from V and 0 bases from J, the gap between germline ends came to 14 bases. CDR3 DNA sequence: TGTGCCAGCAGCTCCATCAGGGTTGCGAACACCGGGGAGCTGTTTTTT. Translated, it gives CASSSIRVANTGELFF.

The chain links TRBV14 to TRBJ1-2, with TRBD1 matching over 7 bases. Germline CDR1 is SGHDN and CDR2 is FVKESK. The CDR3 has 14 residues. V shed 3 bases and J 4 bases; nucleotides not matched to a gene: 5. DNA of the CDR3: TGTGCCAGCAGCCAGAGGGGGCGGTTCTATGGCTACACCTTC. Its translation is CASSQRGRFYGYTF.

In its sample, this clonotype was seen many times. The V and J genes are TRBV28 and TRBJ2-5; D gene ambiguous. Germline values: CDR1 MDHEN, CDR2 SYDVKM. V lost 6 bases and J 6 bases, leaving 14 bases between the germline ends. The CDR3 contains 13 residues. As DNA, the CDR3 is TGTGCCAGCAGAAACCACCAGAGGCAGACCCAGTACTTC. It yields the protein CASRNHQRQTQYF.

This clonotype has at least ten counts. The rearrangement joins TRBV15 to TRBJ2-5, with D possibly called TRBD1 or TRBD2 (6 bases each). The CDR3 is 13 amino acids. The V end was cut by 5 bases, the J end by 2 bases, with 9 bases between. The germline gives CDR1 LNHNV, CDR2 YYDKDF (reference sequence). The CDR3 sequence: CATSGGTQETQYF. CDR3 nucleotides: TGTGCCACCAGCGGCGGGACACAAGAGACCCAGTACTTC.

This clonotype has a handful of counts. This sequence joins TRBV29-1 and TRBJ1-1; TRBD1 matches at 9 bases. From germline, CDR1 is SQVTM and CDR2 ANQGSEA. The CDR3 runs 13 residues. Trimming at V came to 7 bases and at J to 9 bases, leaving 12 bases not matched to a gene. The CDR3 protein is CSARWTGALKAFF. The CDR3 region has the DNA TGCAGCGCTCGGTGGACAGGGGCCTTGAAAGCTTTCTTT.

At least ten counts were recorded for this clonotype. The rearrangement joins TRBV12-3 or TRBV12-4 to TRBJ2-2, with D tentatively TRBD2 (5 bases). Trimming took off 5 bases at V and 6 bases at J, with 13 bases between the two ends. The CDR3 length is 14 residues. CDR3 region: CASSPPEASGELFF. The CDR3 nucleotides are TGTGCCAGCAGTCCCCCGGAGGCGTCCGGGGAGCTGTTTTTT.

This clonotype was seen many times. V usage is TRBV2 and J usage is TRBJ2-1; D is possibly TRBD1 (7 bases). This CDR3 comprises 15 residues. The V gene lost 10 bases and the J gene lost 6 bases, with 22 bases spanning the gap. The germline gives CDR1 SNHLY, CDR2 FYNNEI. The CDR3 sequence: CATRRGALRGNEQFF. The DNA for the CDR3 is TGTGCCACTCGCAGGGGGGCACTTCGGGGCAATGAGCAGTTCTTC.

This clonotype was found many times. The chain couples TRBV27 to TRBJ1-1; D not certain. V was clipped by 7 bases and J by 11 bases, with 17 bases between them. This CDR3 comprises 12 residues. Germline V CDR1 and CDR2: MNHEY, SMNVEV (reference sequence). DNA of the CDR3: TGTGCCAGCAAACCTATCGAGGGTCTGGCTTTCTTT. This codes for CASKPIEGLAFF.

The chain carries TRBV28 and TRBJ1-2; maybe TRBD1 (6 bases). The CDR3 sequence is 14 residues long. Looked up from germline, CDR1 is MDHEN and CDR2 is SYDVKM. Between the trimmed V and J ends, which lost 10 bases and 3 bases, there was a span of 18 bases. Here the CDR3 reads CATTEQGSDYGYTF. The DNA for the CDR3 is TGTGCCACCACCGAACAGGGCTCGGACTATGGCTACACCTTC.

This clonotype was detected a few times. The V call is TRBV6-1, the J call TRBJ1-2; D uncertain. Germline CDR1 MNHNS, CDR2 SASEGT. V was trimmed by 6 bases and J by 4 bases, leaving 12 bases between them. The CDR3 has 13 amino acids. CDR3 nucleotides: TGTGCCAGCAGCTCAGGATTTCCCTATGGCTACACCTTC. The encoded protein is CASSSGFPYGYTF.

This clonotype was detected many times. The rearrangement uses TRBV19 and TRBJ2-7, with a weak D call TRBD2 (6 bases). The CDR3 covers 15 residues. The V end lost 6 bases, the J end lost 0 bases, and 15 bases lay between the germline ends. Germline loops: CDR1 LNHDA, CDR2 SQIVND (reference sequence). The CDR3 region has the DNA TGTGCCAGTAGGATGGAGGGTGGGAGCTCCTACGAGCAGTACTTC. This gives the protein CASRMEGGSSYEQYF.

This clonotype was detected only a few times. The chain recombines TRBV5-1 with TRBJ1-1, with D perhaps TRBD1 (6 bases). The V and J ends lost 4 bases and 3 bases respectively, with 19 bases between them. Germline V CDR1 and CDR2: SGHRS, YFSETQ. This CDR3 contains 16 residues. The CDR3 protein is CASSAAGTRSYTEAFF. CDR3 in DNA: TGCGCCAGCAGCGCGGCCGGGACACGCTCTTACACTGAAGCTTTCTTT.

This clonotype was found many times. The chain uses TRBV28 and TRBJ2-7; 12 bases are a match to TRBD1. CDR1 MDHEN and CDR2 SYDVKM come from the germline V gene. CDR3 length: 15 residues. Trimming took 4 bases from V and 5 from J; bases not matched to a gene: 6. For the CDR3, the DNA is TGTGCCAGCAGTTGGGACAGGGGGCGCATCAACGAGCAGTACTTC. Protein: CASSWDRGRINEQYF. The variable domain in full, with the rest retrieved from reference TRBV28 and TRBJ2-7, is DVKVTQSSRYLVKRTGEKVFLECVQDMDHENMFWYRQDPGLGLRLIYFSYDVKMKEKGDIPEGYSVSREKKERFSLILESASTNQTSMYLCASSWDRGRINEQYFGPGTRLTVT.

This clonotype was observed many times. Relative to the germline gene, one junction end is altered; a read error may explain this. The rearrangement links TRBV11-2 to TRBJ1-3; D gene ambiguous. Germline loops: CDR1 SGHAT, CDR2 FQNNGV. This CDR3 spans 14 amino acids. The CDR3 protein is CASGLGSQGNTIYF. CDR3 sequence (DNA): TGTGCCAGCGGCTTGGGCAGCCAAGGAAACACCATATATTTT.